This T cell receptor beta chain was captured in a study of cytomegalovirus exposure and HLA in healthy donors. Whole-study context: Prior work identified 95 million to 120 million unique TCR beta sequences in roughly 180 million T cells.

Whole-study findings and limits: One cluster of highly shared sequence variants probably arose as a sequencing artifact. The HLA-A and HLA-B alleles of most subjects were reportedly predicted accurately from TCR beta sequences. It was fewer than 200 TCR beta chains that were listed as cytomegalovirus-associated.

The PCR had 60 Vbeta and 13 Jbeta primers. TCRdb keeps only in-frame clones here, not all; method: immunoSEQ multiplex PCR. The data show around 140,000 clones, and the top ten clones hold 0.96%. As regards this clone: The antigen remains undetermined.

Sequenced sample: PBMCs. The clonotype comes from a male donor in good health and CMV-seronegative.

CDR3 bases: TGCGCCAGCAGCCAAGGGACTAGCGGGGGCTTTTCCTACGAGCAGTACTTC. It yields the protein CASSQGTSGGFSYEQYF. The chain employs TRBV4-3 and TRBJ2-7, with 13 bases lining up with TRBD2. Germline CDR1 is LGHNA and CDR2 is YSLEER. CDR3 length: 17 residues. With V trimmed by 1 base and J by 1 base, 4 bases remained unmatched.